The rows below give T cell receptor beta chains drawn from one sample of a study of immune evolution from preneoplasia to lung adenocarcinoma. Using immunoSEQ multiplex PCR, the repertoire was profiled, and TCRdb retains in-frame clones only, with some absent. Here the sample spans about 2,500 clones, more than 35% being singletons. Sequenced sample: FFPE adjacent normal lung tissue. The receptors here all came from a person aged 55-85 years with lung adenocarcinoma. Each CDR3 is given with its conserved first and last residue. The order of the fields is clone size, V gene, D gene, J gene, CDR3 protein, CDR3 DNA. A D gene is named only where the DNA matches it firmly. Only some rows state a clone size, as once, few, many or a class for expanded clones.

NA,TRBV11-2,NA,TRBJ1-1,CASSLHGLGEAFF,TGTGCCAGCAGCTTACACGGATTGGGAGAAGCTTTCTTT
large,TRBV9,NA,TRBJ1-6,CASSGANSPLHF,TGTGCCAGCAGCGGTGCGAATTCACCCCTCCACTTT
NA,TRBV9,NA,TRBJ1-4,CASSVGEKLFF,TGTGCCAGCAGCGTTGGGGAAAAACTGTTTTTT
few,TRBV9,TRBD2,TRBJ2-7,CASSGGLADYEQYF,TGTGCCAGCAGCGGGGGACTAGCGGACTACGAGCAGTACTTC
few,TRBV7-9,NA,TRBJ2-1,CASSWTPRGEQFF,TGTGCCAGCAGCTGGACTCCCAGGGGTGAGCAGTTCTTC
NA,TRBV25-1,TRBD1,TRBJ2-7,CATGVQGAYEQYF,TGTGCCACCGGAGTCCAGGGGGCCTACGAGCAGTACTTC
few,TRBV19,NA,TRBJ2-7,CASSIRDSISYEQYF,TGTGCCAGTAGTATCCGGGACTCCATTTCCTACGAGCAGTACTTC
few,TRBV2,NA,TRBJ2-5,CASSASRGQETQYF,TGTGCCAGCAGTGCATCCAGGGGCCAAGAGACCCAGTACTTC
once,TRBV14,NA,TRBJ2-3,CASSHIRVLSTDTQYF,TGTGCCAGCAGCCATATAAGGGTCCTTAGCACAGATACGCAGTATTTT
NA,TRBV30,NA,TRBJ2-7,CAWSGTYEQYF,TGTGCCTGGAGTGGGACCTACGAGCAGTACTTC